These 29 T cell receptor delta chains were sequenced from one sample in a study of γδ T cells in repeated Plasmodium falciparum infection. Bulk repertoires came from Vgamma9/Vdelta2+ or Vdelta2-negative gammadelta T cells flow-sorted from PBMC. TCRdb reanalysed the multiplex PCR reads with CATT. This table holds 70,000 to 95,000 delta-chain clones, 1.4% found once. The sequencing input was gamma-delta T cells from blood. The source of these receptors is a pool of human donors (malaria-infected and uninfected, not separated).

Comments on this clone: The mismatch at residue 5 between this DNA's translation and the TCRdb protein of a much larger clone likely reflects a read error; the protein shown is translated from the DNA. The gene calls are TRDV2 and TRDJ2; D not resolved. TCRdb does not report a J gene; here it was assigned by matching the DNA to germline references. Germline values: CDR1 GEAIGNYY, CDR2 EKD. V was trimmed by 3 bases and J by 0 bases, leaving 7 bases between them. The CDR3 covers 14 residues. CDR3 sequence: CACDPFALTAQLFF. Written as DNA, the CDR3 is TGTGCCTGTGACCCCTTTGCTTTGACAGCACAACTCTTCTTT.

As for this clone: TCRdb has a much larger clone's protein, which differs at residue 17 from the translation of this DNA, likely because of a read error; what is shown is the protein translated from the DNA. The chain couples TRDV1 to TRDJ1; D is possibly TRDD2 or TRDD3 (5 bases each). As TCRdb names no J gene, one was assigned here on the basis of a DNA match to germline. CDR3 size: 25 residues. Trimming removed 0 bases from V and 0 bases from J, with 38 bases in between. CDR1 and CDR2 from the germline V gene are TSWWSYY and QGS. This CDR3 is CALGELLTALPGVLEVPLYTDKLIF. The DNA for the CDR3 is TGTGCTCTTGGGGAACTGTTGACAGCCCTACCCGGTGTACTGGAGGTCCCACTGTACACCGATAAACTCATCTTT.

A note on this clone: The protein held in TCRdb is that of a much larger clone and does not match this DNA's translation at residue 18, likely because of a read error; the protein shown is translated from the DNA. The V gene is TRDV1; the J gene was not called; TRDD3, the D gene given by the table, was not confirmed from the DNA. This CDR3 comprises 19 residues. The germline V gene has CDR1 TSWWSYY and CDR2 QGS. The CDR3 DNA reads TGTGCTCTTGGGGGGGGCGTCCTCAGGATACGCTCGTACACCGATAAACTCACCTTT. Protein: CALGGGVLRIRSYTDKLTF.

Turning to this clone: The protein that TCRdb holds for this DNA derives from a much larger clone and differs from the translated DNA at residue 11, which likely indicates a read error; the protein shown here is translated from the DNA. J is TRDJ1 and V is TRDV2; a possible D gene is TRDD3 (6 bases). The germline CDR1 and CDR2 sequences are GEAIGNYY and EKD. This CDR3 has 15 amino acids. CDR3 nucleotides: TGTGCCTGTGACTCTCTGGGGATTAACACCAATAAACTCATCTTT. Its protein product is CACDSLGINTNKLIF.

This clone has a handful of counts. The protein that TCRdb holds for this DNA derives from a much larger clone and differs from the translated DNA at residue 10, which likely indicates a read error; the protein shown here is translated from the DNA. The gene calls are TRDV2 and TRDJ1; D not resolved. CDR1 is GEAIGNYY, CDR2 EKD, per germline. The CDR3 consists of 14 residues. The CDR3 region has the DNA TGTGCCTGTGACACCGGTACCTGCACCTATAAACTCATCTTT. This sequence encodes CACDTGTCTYKLIF.

On this clone itself: This DNA's translation and the protein TCRdb lists, from a much larger clone, do not match at residue 4, likely due to a read error; the protein shown is translated from the DNA. The rearrangement joins TRDV2 to TRDJ1, with 7 bases identical to TRDD3. TCRdb lists no J gene, so it was determined here by aligning the DNA to germline. The CDR3 is 16 residues long. Per the germline V gene, CDR1 is GEAIGNYY and CDR2 is EKD. Germline trimming cut 7 bases from V and 2 bases from J; bases unmatched to any gene: 15. This CDR3 is CACGTLGAHATDKLIF. The CDR3 nucleotides read TGTGCCTGCGGCACCCTGGGGGCTCACGCGACCGATAAACTCATCTTT.

This clone was picked up a small number of times. The chain links TRDV1 to TRDJ1, with D uncertain. V lost 5 bases to trimming and J lost 1 base, with 17 bases between them. The germline gives CDR1 TSWWSYY, CDR2 QGS. CDR3 length equals 16 residues. The CDR3 DNA reads as TGTGCTCTTGGGTCCCCCCCCTATCACAGCACCGATAAACTCATCTTT. Its protein product is CALGSPPYHSTDKLIF.

This clone was observed a few times. The protein recorded in TCRdb matches a much larger clone and deviates from this DNA's translation at residue 5, suggesting a read error; the protein here is obtained by translating the DNA. The chain has TRDV1 and TRDJ1, with D perhaps TRDD3 (6 bases). In germline, CDR1 is TSWWSYY, CDR2 QGS. This CDR3 has 23 residues. The DNA of the CDR3 is TGTGCTCTTGGGAAACTTAATCTTTTCGGCTTAACGGGTGGGTGGGGGTTCTTCGATAAACTCATCTTT. Residues: CALGKLNLFGLTGGWGFFDKLIF.

Note on this clone: An end of the junction does not agree with germline; a read error may underlie this. The rearrangement links TRDV1 to TRDJ1; D may be TRDD3 (5 bases). Because TCRdb records no J gene, it was assigned here through a match of the DNA to germline. The CDR3 spans 22 residues. Germline loops: CDR1 TSWWSYY, CDR2 QGS. The CDR3 is CALGELGLERWICERYTDKLIF. CDR3 coding DNA: TGTGCTCTTGGTGAACTCGGGCTCGAACGATGGATATGCGAACGATACACCGATAAACTCATCTTT.

In regard to this clone: TCRdb has a much larger clone's protein, which differs at residue 12 from the translation of this DNA, likely because of a read error; what is shown is the protein translated from the DNA. The chain joins TRDV2 to TRDJ1; the D is unclear. TCRdb supplies no J gene; here it was assigned by aligning the nucleotide sequence to germline. Germline loops: CDR1 GEAIGNYY, CDR2 EKD. The CDR3 has 16 amino acids. CDR3 loop: CACDTGGSRYTGKLIF. The CDR3 DNA follows: TGTGCCTGTGACACCGGAGGTTCCCGGTACACCGGTAAACTCATCTTT.

V gene TRDV1 combines with J gene TRDJ2; 10 bases fit TRDD3. The J gene is not listed in TCRdb, so it was assigned here from a DNA match to germline. The CDR3 has 20 amino acids. Germline CDR1 is TSWWSYY and CDR2 is QGS. V dropped 5 bases and J dropped 4; count of bases not matched to a gene: 19. CDR3 in amino acids: CALGNPLVEALGDPTAQLFF. The DNA of the CDR3 is TGTGCTCTTGGGAACCCACTCGTGGAAGCACTGGGGGATCCGACAGCACAACTCTTCTTT.

In regard to this clone: This likely traces to a read error, being one base from a far larger clone. The same CDR3 arises from other DNA sequences in this sample as well. The chain has TRDV1 and TRDJ1; 10 bases map to TRDD3. The J gene is not listed in TCRdb, so it was assigned here from a DNA match to germline. V shed 5 bases and J 0 bases; nucleotides not matched to a gene: 27. This CDR3 region has 23 residues. CDR1 TSWWSYY and CDR2 QGS come from the germline V gene. The CDR3 DNA reads as TGTGCTCTTGGGAGGCCCTCGGAGACCTGGGGGATAAAGCTTACGTCCTACACCGATAAACTCATCTTT. Protein: CALGRPSETWGIKLTSYTDKLIF.

The table lists this clone with a few counts. This clone may be a read error of a much larger clone one base away. The sample carries other DNA sequences with the same CDR3. V is TRDV1 and J is TRDJ1; D is possibly TRDD2 (6 bases). Deletions cut 5 bases from V and 0 bases from J, with 46 bases between. CDR1 and CDR2 from the germline V gene are TSWWSYY and QGS. The CDR3 extends over 26 amino acids. This CDR3 reads CALGSFLRGKPWAMRPLALYTDKLIF. CDR3 DNA sequence: TGTGCTCTTGGGAGCTTCCTGCGTGGGAAACCTTGGGCGATGCGGCCACTCGCCCTGTACACCGATAAACTCATCTTT.

Of note for this clone: TCRdb's protein for this DNA is that of a much larger clone and differs from the translation at residue 5, likely a read error; the protein shown is the DNA translation. The V gene is TRDV1, the J gene TRDJ1; 9 positions match TRDD3. TCRdb carries no J gene annotation; the J gene was assigned here by matching the DNA with germline. The CDR3 is made up of 19 amino acids. V lost 5 bases to trimming and J lost 1 base; unmatched junction nucleotides: 17. Per the germline V gene, CDR1 is TSWWSYY and CDR2 is QGS. CDR3 sequence reads: CALGKRITRGIPPTDKLIF. The CDR3, as DNA: TGTGCTCTTGGGAAAAGGATCACTAGGGGGATACCGCCCACCGATAAACTCATCTTT.

Note on this clone: The translation of this DNA and the TCRdb protein of a much larger clone differ at residue 19, probably owing to a read error; the protein shown here is translated from the DNA. V is TRDV3 and J is TRDJ1, with TRDD3 identical over 12 bases. The CDR3 is made up of 22 amino acids. CDR1 and CDR2 from the germline V gene are TVYSNPD and GDNSRS (reference sequence). This CDR3 reads CAFKRHFLRLTGGYKRADRLIF. The CDR3 DNA reads TGTGCCTTTAAGCGCCACTTCCTACGTCTGACTGGGGGATACAAGCGGGCCGATAGACTCATCTTT.

The table lists this clone with a few counts. This chain joins TRDV1 and TRDJ1; 7 nucleotides align to TRDD3. The J gene was not available in TCRdb and was assigned here by matching the DNA to germline segments. Germline lookup yields CDR1 TSWWSYY and CDR2 QGS. The CDR3 extends over 20 amino acids. With 2 bases clipped from V and 4 bases from J, the junction kept 22 bases outside the gene matches. CDR3: CALGEWGRSWARLRDDKLIF. Written as DNA, the CDR3 is TGTGCTCTTGGGGAATGGGGGAGGTCCTGGGCCCGACTCAGAGACGATAAACTCATCTTT.

V usage is TRDV1 and J usage is TRDJ1; 8 bases map to TRDD3. Looked up from germline, CDR1 is TSWWSYY and CDR2 is QGS. V shed 8 bases and J 0 bases; nucleotides not matched to a gene: 8. CDR3 length: 15 residues. CDR3 nucleotide sequence: TGTGCTCTTACCGTCAACTGGGGGTACACCGATAAACTCATCTTT. Residues: CALTVNWGYTDKLIF.

In its sample, this clone was seen a few times. A far larger clone is one base from this, pointing to a likely read error. At the DNA level, this CDR3 is encoded by other sequences in the same sample as well. The CDR3 coding sequence is TGTGCTCTTGGGGAGGGGCCCTTCCCAACAGCACAACTCTTCTTT. Protein: CALGEGPFPTAQLFF. The rearrangement joins TRDV1 to TRDJ2, with TRDD2 as a possible D gene (6 bases). In the absence of a J gene in TCRdb, the DNA was matched to germline to assign it here. CDR3 size: 15 residues. CDR1 and CDR2 (germline): TSWWSYY, QGS. Deletions cut 3 bases from V and 5 bases from J, with 13 bases between.

This clone was found a few times. TCRdb has a much larger clone's protein, which differs at residue 10 from the translation of this DNA, likely because of a read error; what is shown is the protein translated from the DNA. The chain combines TRDV2 with TRDJ2; D possibly corresponds to TRDD3 (6 bases). Because TCRdb records no J gene, it was assigned here through a match of the DNA to germline. V was shortened by 3 bases and J by 4 bases, with 26 bases between the two germline ends. This CDR3 has 19 residues. Germline V gene lookup returns CDR1 GEAIGNYY and CDR2 EKD. CDR3 in amino acids: CACDPISWGLLAGTAQLFF. The DNA of the CDR3 is TGTGCCTGTGACCCCATATCTTGGGGGTTACTTGCCGGGACAGCACAACTCTTCTTT.

As regards this clone: A far larger clone is off by one base, so a read error is likely. The sample carries other DNA sequences with the same CDR3. The rearrangement uses TRDV3 and TRDJ1, with D possibly TRDD3 on 5 matching bases. TCRdb offers no J gene call, so here the DNA was matched to germline to obtain one. The CDR3 runs to 16 residues. CDR1 and CDR2 from the germline V gene are TVYSNPD and GDNSRS (reference sequence). Trimming cost V 0 bases and J 0 bases, with 17 bases left between them. The CDR3 here is CAFSGGGYSYTDKLIF. CDR3 nucleotides: TGTGCCTTTAGCGGAGGGGGTTACTCCTACACCGATAAACTCATCTTT.

This clone was seen many times. The chain uses TRDV1 and TRDJ1; 8 bases are shared with TRDD3. Trimming removed 0 bases from V and 3 bases from J; junction bases left unmatched: 3. Germline CDR1 reads TSWWSYY; CDR2 reads QGS. The CDR3 runs to 15 residues. The CDR3 loop reads CALGELGDKPDKLIF. The CDR3 DNA sequence: TGTGCTCTTGGGGAACTGGGGGATAAGCCCGATAAACTCATCTTT.

Notes on this clone: This sequence is one base from a far larger clone and is likely a read error. Within the sample, other DNA sequences also encode this same CDR3. The V segment is TRDV1, and no J call was made; TRDD2 is the table's D call and was not checked against the DNA. This CDR3 contains 19 residues. Germline lookup yields CDR1 TSWWSYY and CDR2 QGS. CDR3 protein: CALGIPALPTKTYPDKLIF. In DNA, the CDR3 is TGTGCTCTTGGGATTCCCGCTCTTCCTACCAAGACGTACCCCGATAAGCTCATCTTT.

Details on this clone: The protein held in TCRdb is that of a much larger clone and does not match this DNA's translation at residue 4, likely because of a read error; the protein shown is translated from the DNA. V gene TRDV1 combines with J gene TRDJ1; 9 nucleotides align to TRDD3. TCRdb lists no J gene, so it was determined here by aligning the DNA to germline. The junction had 2 bases not matched to a gene; V was cut back by 3 bases and J by 0 bases. The CDR3 length is 15 residues. Germline CDR1 TSWWSYY, CDR2 QGS. The CDR3 loop reads CALGDWGINTDKLIF. The CDR3, as DNA: TGTGCTCTTGGGGACTGGGGGATTAACACCGATAAACTCATCTTT.

Concerning this clone itself: It is likely a read error: a sequence one base away is far more abundant. This sample also contains other DNA sequences that code for the same CDR3. The V gene is TRDV2, the J gene TRDJ1; TRDD3 matches 9 bases. Matching the DNA to germline supplied the J gene, which TCRdb does not give. The CDR3 has 17 residues. Germline CDR1 is GEAIGNYY and CDR2 is EKD. The CDR3, as DNA: TGTGCCTGTGACAGGTTACTGGGGGAAAAAAACACTGATAAACTCATCTTT. It translates to CACDRLLGEKNTDKLIF.

A note on this clone: One base separates it from a far larger clone, so it is likely a read error. Additional DNA sequences in this sample encode the identical CDR3. The chain is built from TRDV2 and TRDJ3; maybe TRDD3 (6 bases). TCRdb gives no J gene; it was assigned here by matching the DNA to germline. The germline V gene has CDR1 GEAIGNYY and CDR2 EKD. The CDR3 has 18 amino acids. The CDR3 region is CACDTWGSSSWDTRQMFF. For the CDR3, the DNA is TGTGCCTGTGACACCTGGGGGTCGAGCTCCTGGGACACCCGGCAGATGTTTTTC.

With respect to this clone: A read error likely explains why the TCRdb protein, taken from a much larger clone, differs from this DNA's translation at residue 13; the protein shown is translated from the DNA. The genes are TRDV1 and TRDJ1, with TRDD3 matching 8 bases. Germline V gives CDR1 TSWWSYY, CDR2 QGS. The length of the CDR3 is 17 residues. This CDR3 is CALKKGSWGKYTGKLIF. CDR3 coding DNA: TGTGCTCTTAAGAAAGGTAGCTGGGGGAAGTACACCGGTAAACTCATCTTT.

This clone occurred many times. The chain links TRDV1 to TRDJ1; TRDD3 aligns across 8 bases. The length of the CDR3 is 19 residues. V lost 3 bases to trimming and J lost 1 base; unmatched junction nucleotides: 16. The germline CDR1 and CDR2 sequences are TSWWSYY and QGS. CDR3 DNA sequence: TGTGCTCTTGGGGACTTCCGCCCCTGGGGGACCCTACCCACCGATAAACTCATCTTT. Protein sequence: CALGDFRPWGTLPTDKLIF.

This clone was seen more than once but under ten times. The translation of this DNA and the TCRdb protein of a much larger clone differ at residue 7, probably owing to a read error; the protein shown here is translated from the DNA. The CDR3 protein is CALGDYPASHTDKLIF. The DNA of the CDR3 is TGTGCTCTTGGGGACTATCCTGCCTCTCACACCGATAAACTCATCTTT. V is TRDV1 and J is TRDJ1, with D unclear. The CDR3 contains 16 residues. Trimming removed 3 bases from V and 0 bases from J, with 14 bases in between. Germline V lookup: CDR1 TSWWSYY, CDR2 QGS.

This clone has a handful of counts. Only one base separates this from a far larger clonotype, so it likely reflects a read error. Distinct nucleotide sequences in the sample also encode this CDR3. CDR3 coding DNA: TGTGCTCTTGGGGAACTGGCCGGTCTACTGGGGGCTAAGCTCATCTTT. It codes for CALGELAGLLGAKLIF. J is TRDJ1 and V is TRDV1; 8 bases are shared with TRDD3. The germline CDR1 and CDR2 sequences are TSWWSYY and QGS. Trimming at V came to 0 bases and at J to 11 bases, leaving 14 bases not matched to a gene. The CDR3 length is 16 residues.